This T cell receptor beta chain comes out of a study of T cell responses to AZD1222 COVID-19 vaccine. Clones were sequenced by immunoSEQ multiplex PCR, and TCRdb holds only the in-frame ones, with some missing. The sample records around 150,000 clones, roughly 94% being singletons. This material consisted of peripheral blood, taken 28 days after the second AZD1222 dose. The TCR originated in an adult who received the AZD1222 COVID-19 vaccine.

The DNA for the CDR3 is TGTGCCAGTATCCGGGACAGGGCGTACACTGAAGCTTTCTTT. This encodes CASIRDRAYTEAFF. The chain joins TRBV19 to TRBJ1-1; TRBD1 agrees at 9 bases. After removal of 7 bases from V and 3 bases from J, the junction contained 6 bases not matched to a gene. The CDR3 totals 14 residues. Germline CDR1 reads LNHDA; CDR2 reads SQIVND (reference sequence).